This T cell receptor beta chain stems from a study of shared clonotypes between healthy human individuals. Study in general: Donors had three CD4 naive, three CD4 memory, two CD8 naive and one CD8 memory plate apiece.

TCRdb keeps only in-frame clones here, not all; method: immunoSEQ multiplex PCR. In the table there are millions of clones, approximately 90% of which are singletons. Trimming took 4 bases from V and 2 from J, leaving 8 bases between them. Germline V gene data show CDR1 as SGDLS and CDR2 as YYNGEE. CDR3 size: 13 residues. The chain employs TRBV9 and TRBJ2-3; D unclear. The receptor was derived from a man between 18 and 29 years old in good health. Material for sequencing was naive CD4+ T cells sorted from blood. Specified subset: CD45RA+ positively selected. CDR3 sequence (DNA): TGTGCCAGCAGCCCGCAGATCACAGATACGCAGTATTTT. Translation: CASSPQITDTQYF. The complete variable domain, with remaining parts taken from reference TRBV9 and TRBJ2-3, reads DSGVTQTPKHLITATGQRVTLRCSPRSGDLSVYWYQQSLDQGLQFLIQYYNGEERAKGNILERFSAQQFPDLHSELNLSSLELGDSALYFCASSPQITDTQYFGPGTRLTVL.